A single sample gave rise to the 18 T cell receptor beta chains below, sequenced in a study of control samples from healthy donors and cancer patients (dated by TCRdb to 2018 to 2021). Receptor amplification or capture employed the immunoSEQ multiplex PCR assay. TCRdb took this table from immuneACCESS and kept in-frame rearrangements with V and J called. Such tables lack part of the clones; where checked against another copy, unresolved V genes explain under half of the gap, and the rest is unexplained. This sample is represented by tens of thousands of clones; over 85% of them were singletons. Of the sample, approximately 1.5% is held by the ten largest clones. Input material: blood. The receptor set was obtained from a woman aged 25 to 39 in good health.

The chain carries TRBV9 and TRBJ1-3; the D gene is possibly TRBD1 (5 bases). The V end was cut by 2 bases, the J end by 1 base, with 10 bases between. CDR3 length equals 15 residues. CDR1 is SGDLS, CDR2 YYNGEE, per germline. The CDR3 here is CASSVLDNSGNTIYF. The CDR3 region has the DNA TGTGCCAGCAGCGTCTTGGACAATTCTGGAAACACCATATATTTT.

The chain has TRBV7-9 and TRBJ1-1; D remains ambiguous. The CDR3 runs to 14 residues. V was cut by 1 base and J by 3 bases, with 9 bases left in between. Looked up from germline, CDR1 is SEHNR and CDR2 is FQNEAQ (reference sequence). In DNA, the CDR3 is TGTGCCAGCAGCTTAGGCGGGGAGGACACTGAAGCTTTCTTT. Translation: CASSLGGEDTEAFF.

This chain uses TRBV5-6 with TRBJ1-5; perhaps TRBD1 as D (6 bases). CDR3 length: 12 amino acids. With 0 bases removed from V and 12 bases from J, the gap between germline ends came to 10 bases. In germline, CDR1 is SGHDT, CDR2 YYEEEE. The CDR3 sequence: CASSLAGQNQHF. The CDR3 bases are TGTGCCAGCAGCTTGGCCGGACAGAACCAGCATTTT.

The J gene is TRBJ2-1, the V gene TRBV9, with TRBD2 identical over 9 bases. The CDR3 runs 14 residues. Germline CDR1 reads SGDLS; CDR2 reads YYNGEE. V lost 3 bases, J lost 10 bases, and 8 bases stayed unmatched. This CDR3 is CASSAGTSRAEQFF. CDR3 DNA sequence: TGTGCCAGCAGCGCCGGGACTAGCCGGGCGGAGCAGTTCTTC.

This chain uses TRBV19 with TRBJ1-1, with a tentative D call TRBD1 (6 bases). V was trimmed by 7 bases and J by 4 bases, leaving 19 bases between them. Germline CDR1 reads LNHDA; CDR2 reads SQIVND (reference sequence). CDR3 size: 15 residues. CDR3 sequence (DNA): TGTGCCAGTAATCCCCCCCGGGGGCTGGGCACTGAAGCTTTCTTT. Amino acid sequence: CASNPPRGLGTEAFF.

A few counts support this clone. The rearrangement links TRBV11-1 to TRBJ2-5, with 10 nucleotides matching TRBD2. The V gene end was trimmed by 4 bases and the J gene end by 3 bases; junction bases not matched to a gene: 2. Germline CDR1 and CDR2: SGHAT and FQDESV (reference sequence). The CDR3 totals 14 residues. The CDR3 reads CASSSLAGEETQYF. The CDR3 coding sequence is TGTGCCAGCAGCTCTCTAGCGGGGGAAGAGACCCAGTACTTC.

The rearrangement joins TRBV28 to TRBJ2-7, with 7 nucleotides matching TRBD1. Germline CDR1 is MDHEN and CDR2 is SYDVKM. The ends lost 2 bases at V and 3 bases at J; junction bases unmatched: 7. The CDR3 has 15 amino acids. The CDR3: CASSLPTGVGYEQYF. For the CDR3, the DNA is TGTGCCAGCAGTTTACCAACAGGGGTCGGCTACGAGCAGTACTTC.

The rearrangement joins TRBV27 to TRBJ1-5, with a weak D call TRBD1 (6 bases). The germline V gene encodes CDR1 MNHEY and CDR2 SMNVEV (reference sequence). The V and J ends lost 1 base and 6 bases respectively, with 13 bases between them. There are 15 residues in the CDR3. CDR3 coding DNA: TGTGCCAGCAGTTTATGGCCAGGGGTCGGTCAGCCCCAGCATTTT. Its translation is CASSLWPGVGQPQHF.

This clone was recorded once. This chain uses TRBV27 with TRBJ2-1; 14 nucleotides line up with TRBD2. The germline CDR1 and CDR2 sequences are MNHEY and SMNVEV (reference sequence). V shed 4 bases, J shed 8 bases, and the junction held 4 bases outside the gene matches. The CDR3 covers 15 residues. The CDR3 sequence: CASSSTSGRGDEQFF. The CDR3 nucleotides read TGTGCCAGCAGTTCGACTAGCGGGAGGGGCGATGAGCAGTTCTTC.

The rearrangement joins TRBV5-1 to TRBJ2-7, with 12 positions matching TRBD2. CDR1 is SGHRS and CDR2 is YFSETQ in the germline V gene. The CDR3 runs 14 residues. V was pared by 5 bases and J by 6 bases, with 6 bases of the junction left unmatched. CDR3 residues: CASRPGLAGSEQYF. The CDR3 DNA is TGCGCCAGCAGACCGGGACTAGCGGGTTCCGAGCAGTACTTC.

The J gene is TRBJ1-6, the V gene TRBV7-9; no definite D call. V dropped 3 bases and J dropped 10 bases, with 13 bases sitting between them. Germline lookup yields CDR1 SEHNR and CDR2 FQNEAQ (reference sequence). The CDR3 loop spans 14 amino acids. This chain's CDR3 is CASSLEGFGSPLHF. CDR3 DNA: TGTGCCAGCAGCTTGGAAGGTTTTGGATCACCCCTCCACTTT. Complete variable domain (other parts from reference TRBV7-9 and TRBJ1-6): DTGVSQNPRHKITKRGQNVTFRCDPISEHNRLYWYRQTLGQGPEFLTYFQNEAQLEKSRLLSDRFSAERPKGSFSTLEIQRTEQGDSAMYLCASSLEGFGSPLHFGNGTRLTVT.

V gene TRBV9 combines with J gene TRBJ1-3, with D unresolved. CDR3 length equals 14 residues. Germline loops: CDR1 SGDLS, CDR2 YYNGEE. V was shortened by 0 bases and J by 0 bases, with 4 bases between the two germline ends. CDR3 region: CASSVEHSGNTIYF. The CDR3, as DNA: TGTGCCAGCAGCGTAGAACACTCTGGAAACACCATATATTTT.

The V and J genes are TRBV12-5 and TRBJ1-1; unclear D gene. Germline V CDR1 and CDR2: LGHNT, FRNRAP. The CDR3 sequence is 14 residues long. Trimming removed 1 base at V and 6 bases at J, with 12 bases between. The CDR3 here is CASGLGAVASEAFF. The DNA for the CDR3 is TGTGCTAGTGGTTTGGGGGCCGTGGCTTCTGAAGCTTTCTTT.

This clone was detected only once. V gene TRBV21-1 combines with J gene TRBJ1-1. TRBV21-1 is shown as a pseudogene. The CDR3 spans 15 residues. Here the CDR3 reads CASSKEDRRGTEAFF. CDR3 coding DNA: TGTGCCAGCAGCAAAGAGGATAGGAGAGGGACTGAAGCTTTCTTT.

The rearrangement joins TRBV7-2 to TRBJ2-7; no firm D call. There are 14 residues in the CDR3. V lost 0 bases and J 2 bases, leaving 8 bases between the germline ends. From germline, CDR1 is SGHTA and CDR2 FQGNSA. The CDR3 sequence: CASSLAGGTYEQYF. Here the CDR3 DNA reads TGTGCCAGCAGCTTAGCGGGCGGAACCTACGAGCAGTACTTC. Full variable domain (outside the CDR3, taken from reference TRBV7-2 and TRBJ2-7): GAGVSQSPSNKVTEKGKDVELRCDPISGHTALYWYRQSLGQGLEFLIYFQGNSAPDKSGLPSDRFSAERTGGSVSTLTIQRTQQEDSAVYLCASSLAGGTYEQYFGPGTRLTVT.

V usage is TRBV19 and J usage is TRBJ1-2, with D uncertain. The CDR3 totals 13 residues. V lost 3 bases and J 3 bases, leaving 8 bases between the germline ends. The germline V gene encodes CDR1 LNHDA and CDR2 SQIVND (reference sequence). CDR3 DNA sequence: TGTGCCAGTAGTATTAGGCAGGACTATGGCTACACCTTC. Translation: CASSIRQDYGYTF. The whole variable domain, filled in from reference TRBV19 and TRBJ1-2, reads DGGITQSPKYLFRKEGQNVTLSCEQNLNHDAMYWYRQDPGQGLRLIYYSQIVNDFQKGDIAEGYSVSREKKESFPLTVTSAQKNPTAFYLCASSIRQDYGYTFGSGTRLTVV.

A single count supports this clone. The chain joins TRBV13 to TRBJ1-1; D possibly corresponds to TRBD1 (6 bases). CDR3 length: 15 residues. V was cut by 0 bases and J by 5 bases, with 13 bases left in between. CDR1 PRHDT and CDR2 FYEKMQ come from the germline V gene (reference sequence). CDR3 protein: CASSLGYRVITEAFF. The CDR3 DNA follows: TGTGCCAGCAGCTTAGGCTACAGGGTCATAACTGAAGCTTTCTTT. Looking up the rest from reference TRBV13 and TRBJ1-1 gives the full variable domain: AAGVIQSPRHLIKEKRETATLKCYPIPRHDTVYWYQQGPGQDPQFLISFYEKMQSDKGSIPDRFSAQQFSDYHSELNMSSLELGDSALYFCASSLGYRVITEAFFGQGTRLTVV.

The V call is TRBV7-3, the J call TRBJ2-2; perhaps TRBD1 as D (5 bases). The V end lost 2 bases, the J end lost 7 bases, and 11 bases lay between the germline ends. CDR3 size: 14 residues. The V gene's germline CDR1 is SGHTA and CDR2 FQGTGA. CDR3 amino acids: CASSLFQGGGELFF. The CDR3, as DNA: TGTGCCAGCAGCTTATTCCAGGGCGGCGGGGAGCTGTTTTTT.